These 26 T cell receptor beta chains were sequenced from one sample in a study of T-cell memory formation after mild COVID-19. TCRdb called the 5' RACE reads again in MiXCR, with one record for every CDR3 protein. Of 350,000 to 500,000 distinct CDR3 sequences listed, less than 25% were seen once; the top ten hold less than 15%. The specimen sequenced was PBMCs or a T cell subset sorted from them (not recorded which). The receptors derive from an adult woman who had mild COVID-19 (a few samples of this study predate the infection). Cell type and time point are not known.

The chain couples TRBV14 to TRBJ2-5; TRBD2 is a possible D gene (6 bases). This CDR3 is 13 amino acids long. V was trimmed by 3 bases and J by 8 bases, leaving 13 bases between them. Looked up from germline, CDR1 is SGHDN and CDR2 is FVKESK. The chain's CDR3 is CASSQTAGRTQYF. Written as DNA, the CDR3 is TGTGCCAGCAGCCAGACGGCGGGGAGAACCCAGTACTTC.

This chain uses TRBV9 with TRBJ1-4; maybe TRBD1 (5 bases). The CDR3 length is 15 residues. Per germline, CDR1 SGDLS and CDR2 YYNGEE. V gave up 3 bases and J gave up 1 base, with 10 bases separating them. Written as DNA, the CDR3 is TGTGCCAGCAGCGAGGGGAGTCAAACTAATGAAAAACTGTTTTTT. Its translation is CASSEGSQTNEKLFF.

V gene TRBV2 combines with J gene TRBJ1-4, with TRBD1 as a possible D gene (6 bases). This CDR3 is built from 14 residues. The germline V gene has CDR1 SNHLY and CDR2 FYNNEI. Between the trimmed V and J ends, which lost 4 bases and 8 bases, there was a span of 14 bases. The CDR3 sequence is CASSGGPVREKLFF. CDR3 DNA sequence: TGTGCCAGCAGTGGGGGGCCCGTACGGGAAAAACTGTTTTTT.

This clonotype was seen a few times. The genes are TRBV24-1 and TRBJ2-1, with TRBD1 matching over 11 bases. This CDR3 comprises 16 residues. CDR1 is KGHDR and CDR2 is SFDVKD in the germline V gene. With V trimmed by 5 bases and J by 7 bases, 9 bases remained unmatched. The CDR3 nucleotides read TGTGCCACCAGTGCCCTAGGCGGGACAGGGGGAAATGAGCAGTTCTTC. The encoded protein is CATSALGGTGGNEQFF.

The chain joins TRBV4-1 to TRBJ2-2, with 13 bases lining up with TRBD2. The CDR3 is made up of 17 amino acids. Losses at the gene ends were 3 bases for V and 5 bases for J; bases not matched to a gene: 6. Germline loops: CDR1 MGHRA, CDR2 YSYEKL. CDR3 DNA: TGCGCCAGCAGCCACCCACTAGCGGGGGGGCCTACCGGGGAGCTGTTTTTT. This codes for CASSHPLAGGPTGELFF.

This clonotype was seen just once. The rearrangement joins TRBV11-2 to TRBJ2-4; D possibly corresponds to TRBD2 (7 bases). CDR3 size: 14 residues. Trimming shortened V by 0 bases and J by 15 bases, and 18 bases separated the two germline ends. Looked up from germline, CDR1 is SGHAT and CDR2 is FQNNGV. CDR3 residues: CASSLEPDSPGGYF. CDR3 DNA: TGTGCCAGCAGCTTAGAGCCGGACAGCCCGGGGGGGTACTTC.

This clonotype was detected once. The chain recombines TRBV20-1 with TRBJ1-6; the match to TRBD1 covers 9 bases. The germline CDR1 and CDR2 sequences are DFQATT and SNEGSKA (reference sequence). This CDR3 has 15 residues. V lost 4 bases to trimming and J lost 10 bases; unmatched junction nucleotides: 11. CDR3 sequence reads: CSATGDRVSGSPLHF. CDR3 sequence (DNA): TGCAGTGCTACGGGGGACAGGGTTTCAGGGTCACCCCTCCACTTT.

The chain is built from TRBV7-9 and TRBJ1-3; TRBD1 aligns across 7 bases. Germline V gene data show CDR1 as SEHNR and CDR2 as FQNEAQ (reference sequence). V gave up 5 bases and J gave up 4 bases; unmatched junction bases: 11. The CDR3 loop spans 16 amino acids. CDR3 in DNA: TGTGCCAGCAGCATTGGGACAGCCCTCTACGGAAACACCATATATTTT. This sequence encodes CASSIGTALYGNTIYF. The variable domain in full, with the rest retrieved from reference TRBV7-9 and TRBJ1-3, is DTGVSQNPRHKITKRGQNVTFRCDPISEHNRLYWYRQTLGQGPEFLTYFQNEAQLEKSRLLSDRFSAERPKGSFSTLEIQRTEQGDSAMYLCASSIGTALYGNTIYFGEGSWLTVV.

The chain couples TRBV12-3 or TRBV12-4 to TRBJ1-6; a possible D gene is TRBD1 (5 bases). CDR3 size: 14 residues. V was shortened by 4 bases and J by 7 bases, with 11 bases between the two germline ends. The CDR3 here is CASSYGTQNSPLHF. CDR3 DNA sequence: TGTGCCAGCAGTTACGGGACGCAAAATTCACCCCTCCACTTT.

J is TRBJ2-7 and V is TRBV5-1, with 10 bases identical to TRBD1. V was clipped by 4 bases and J by 3 bases; unmatched bases: 13. The length of the CDR3 is 17 residues. Germline loops: CDR1 SGHRS, CDR2 YFSETQ. CDR3 sequence (DNA): TGCGCCAGCAGCCCGGGACAGGGGCGACCCGGCCTCTACGAGCAGTACTTC. Protein: CASSPGQGRPGLYEQYF.

The sample holds a few counts of this clonotype. The chain uses TRBV30 and TRBJ2-1, with D perhaps assigned TRBD1 or TRBD2 (6 bases each). The CDR3 runs 13 residues. V was cut by 3 bases and J by 5 bases, with 11 bases left in between. Germline assignment: CDR1 GTSNPN and CDR2 SVGIG (reference sequence). In DNA form, the CDR3 reads TGTGCCTGGAGCACGGGGGCCCACAATGAGCAGTTCTTC. Translating gives CAWSTGAHNEQFF.

There are a few counts of this clonotype. CDR3 sequence reads: CASSSSSGVSTDTQYF. The CDR3 bases are TGTGCCAGCAGCTCCTCCTCAGGAGTTAGCACAGATACGCAGTATTTT. The gene calls are TRBV9 and TRBJ2-3; D remains unclear. The V and J ends lost 4 bases and 0 bases respectively, with 15 bases between them. Germline V CDR1 and CDR2: SGDLS, YYNGEE. The CDR3 totals 16 residues.

The genes are TRBV7-2 and TRBJ2-5; 15 positions agree with TRBD2. This CDR3 comprises 18 residues. Germline CDR1 and CDR2: SGHTA and FQGNSA. With V trimmed by 4 bases and J by 2 bases, 8 bases remained unmatched. The DNA for the CDR3 is TGTGCCAGCAGCTGGGATTCCGGGACTAGCGGGAGGCAAGAGACCCAGTACTTC. Translated, it gives CASSWDSGTSGRQETQYF.

The V and J genes are TRBV5-1 and TRBJ2-6; 8 bases fit TRBD1. Germline V gene lookup returns CDR1 SGHRS and CDR2 YFSETQ. With V trimmed by 0 bases and J by 2 bases, 1 base remained unmatched. This CDR3 spans 16 amino acids. CDR3 residues: CASSLARGPGANVLTF. Here the CDR3 DNA reads TGCGCCAGCAGCTTGGCCAGGGGGCCTGGGGCCAACGTCCTGACTTTC.

The CDR3 here is CATSGGPVNEQFF. DNA of the CDR3: TGTGCCACCAGTGGTGGCCCGGTCAATGAGCAGTTCTTC. The chain employs TRBV24-1 and TRBJ2-1; D unclear. This CDR3 comprises 13 residues. V shed 5 bases and J shed 6 bases, with 10 bases lying between them. From germline, CDR1 is KGHDR and CDR2 SFDVKD.

The chain couples TRBV12-3 or TRBV12-4 to TRBJ2-3; 7 nucleotides match TRBD2. The junction had 13 bases not matched to a gene; V was cut back by 7 bases and J by 6 bases. This CDR3 is built from 15 residues. CDR3 DNA sequence: TGTGCCAGCAATTCCGGGACTACCTACGGCGATACGCAGTATTTT. It encodes CASNSGTTYGDTQYF.

This clonotype has just a few counts. The chain carries TRBV30 and TRBJ1-2; TRBD1 agrees at 7 bases. This CDR3 contains 14 residues. With 4 bases clipped from V and 7 bases from J, the junction kept 12 bases outside the gene matches. Germline V gene sequence: CDR1 GTSNPN, CDR2 SVGIG (reference sequence). Here the CDR3 reads CAWTLGQAGLGYTF. The CDR3 DNA sequence: TGTGCCTGGACCCTCGGACAGGCGGGCCTTGGCTACACCTTC.

The chain carries TRBV7-2 and TRBJ2-1, with D possibly called TRBD1 or TRBD2 (5 bases each). CDR1 SGHTA and CDR2 FQGNSA come from the germline V gene. V dropped 6 bases and J dropped 4 bases, with 13 bases sitting between them. The CDR3 consists of 14 residues. CDR3 region: CASRQDLIYNEQFF. CDR3 in DNA: TGTGCCAGCAGACAGGACTTGATATACAATGAGCAGTTCTTC.

The CDR3 spells CSTNLGEEQYF. The CDR3 DNA is TGCAGCACCAACCTAGGTGAGGAGCAGTACTTC. The genes are TRBV29-1 and TRBJ2-7, with no clear D. The CDR3 consists of 11 residues. V was shortened by 8 bases and J by 7 bases, with 15 bases between the two germline ends. In germline, CDR1 is SQVTM, CDR2 ANQGSEA.

This clonotype has a handful of counts. The rearrangement uses TRBV20-1 and TRBJ1-2, with TRBD1 matching 12 bases. This CDR3 comprises 16 residues. The germline V gene encodes CDR1 DFQATT and CDR2 SNEGSKA (reference sequence). V shed 3 bases, J shed 4 bases, and the junction held 9 bases outside the gene matches. The CDR3 nucleotides read TGCAGTGCTAGCCCCGGGACAGGGGGCCTGGGCTATGGCTACACCTTC. Translation: CSASPGTGGLGYGYTF.

The J gene is TRBJ1-4, the V gene TRBV27; TRBD1 aligns across 8 bases. V gave up 3 bases and J gave up 8 bases; unmatched junction bases: 8. The CDR3 extends over 15 amino acids. From germline, CDR1 is MNHEY and CDR2 SMNVEV (reference sequence). The CDR3 DNA sequence: TGTGCCAGCAGTTTCCTGGACAGGGCGGAGGAAAAACTGTTTTTT. It encodes CASSFLDRAEEKLFF.

This rearrangement joins TRBV3-1 to TRBJ1-1; D is possibly TRBD1 (6 bases). From germline, CDR1 is LGHDT and CDR2 YNNKEL (reference sequence). V gave up 3 bases and J gave up 7 bases, with 6 bases separating them. The CDR3 runs to 11 residues. The CDR3 DNA reads TGTGCCAGCAGCCAGGACAGTGAAGCTTTCTTT. Protein product: CASSQDSEAFF.

This clonotype was recorded a few times. The chain links TRBV7-9 to TRBJ2-7; D might be TRBD1 (6 bases). The CDR3 sequence is 15 residues long. V was cut by 0 bases and J by 3 bases, with 12 bases left in between. Germline V gene lookup returns CDR1 SEHNR and CDR2 FQNEAQ (reference sequence). The CDR3 spells CASSLASAGVYEQYF. The CDR3 DNA reads TGTGCCAGCAGCTTAGCGTCGGCAGGGGTCTACGAGCAGTACTTC.

The sample holds a few counts of this clonotype. The chain is built from TRBV7-8 and TRBJ2-3; 7 bases are shared with TRBD1. V was clipped by 5 bases and J by 5 bases; unmatched bases: 7. This CDR3 region has 14 residues. CDR1 and CDR2 from the germline V gene are SGHVS and FQNEAQ. The CDR3 DNA reads as TGTGCCAGCAGCCTGGACCGACAGGGAGATACGCAGTATTTT. Its translation is CASSLDRQGDTQYF.

V is TRBV7-9 and J is TRBJ1-2; 7 bases align to TRBD1. The CDR3 runs 13 residues. V lost 5 bases, J lost 8 bases, and 8 bases stayed unmatched. Germline V CDR1 and CDR2: SEHNR, FQNEAQ (reference sequence). The DNA of the CDR3 is TGTGCCAGCAGCGTAGGGGGCGCGGCGGGCTACACCTTC. Protein product: CASSVGGAAGYTF. Full variable domain (outside the CDR3, taken from reference TRBV7-9 and TRBJ1-2): DTGVSQNPRHKITKRGQNVTFRCDPISEHNRLYWYRQTLGQGPEFLTYFQNEAQLEKSRLLSDRFSAERPKGSFSTLEIQRTEQGDSAMYLCASSVGGAAGYTFGSGTRLTVV.

The genes are TRBV20-1 and TRBJ1-5; D is uncertain. Germline lookup yields CDR1 DFQATT and CDR2 SNEGSKA (reference sequence). The CDR3 is 13 amino acids. The V gene lost 2 bases and the J gene lost 5 bases, with 10 bases spanning the gap. CDR3 in amino acids: CSARRGVDQPQHF. CDR3 sequence (DNA): TGCAGTGCTAGACGTGGGGTTGATCAGCCCCAGCATTTT.